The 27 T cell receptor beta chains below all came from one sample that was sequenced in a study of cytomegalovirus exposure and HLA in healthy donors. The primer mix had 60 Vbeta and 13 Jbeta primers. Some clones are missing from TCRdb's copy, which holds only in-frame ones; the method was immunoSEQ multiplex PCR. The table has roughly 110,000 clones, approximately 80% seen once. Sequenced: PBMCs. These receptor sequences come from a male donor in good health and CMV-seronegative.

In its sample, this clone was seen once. The CDR3 here is CASSEFGTGLYEQYF. The CDR3 bases are TGCGCCAGCAGTGAGTTCGGGACAGGGTTGTACGAGCAGTACTTC. The chain combines TRBV10-1 with TRBJ2-7; the match to TRBD1 covers 9 bases. The ends lost 1 base at V and 4 bases at J; junction bases unmatched: 5. This CDR3 contains 15 residues. CDR1 is WNHNN and CDR2 is SYGVQD in the germline V gene (reference sequence).

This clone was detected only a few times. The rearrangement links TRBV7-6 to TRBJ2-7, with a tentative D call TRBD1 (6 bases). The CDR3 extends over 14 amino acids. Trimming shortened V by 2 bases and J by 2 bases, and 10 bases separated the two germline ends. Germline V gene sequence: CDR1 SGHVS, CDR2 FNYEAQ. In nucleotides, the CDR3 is TGTGCCAGCAGCTTATCAGGGGTTACCTACGAGCAGTACTTC. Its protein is CASSLSGVTYEQYF. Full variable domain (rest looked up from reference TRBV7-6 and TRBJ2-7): GAGVSQSPRYKVTKRGQDVALRCDPISGHVSLYWYRQALGQGPEFLTYFNYEAQQDKSGLPNDRFSAERPEGSISTLTIQRTEQRDSAMYRCASSLSGVTYEQYFGPGTRLTVT.

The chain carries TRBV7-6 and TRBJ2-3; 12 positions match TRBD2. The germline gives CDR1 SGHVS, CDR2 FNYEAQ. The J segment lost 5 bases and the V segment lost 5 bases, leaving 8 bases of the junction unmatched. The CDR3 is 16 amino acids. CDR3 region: CASSPRLAGVLDTQYF. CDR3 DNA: TGTGCCAGCAGCCCGCGACTAGCGGGAGTTCTAGATACGCAGTATTTT.

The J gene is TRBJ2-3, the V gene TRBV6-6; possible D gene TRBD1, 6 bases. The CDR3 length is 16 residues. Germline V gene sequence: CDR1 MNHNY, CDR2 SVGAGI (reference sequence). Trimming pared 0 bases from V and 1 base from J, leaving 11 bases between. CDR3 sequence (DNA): TGTGCCAGCAGTTACTCGGGGGCGCTAGGCACAGATACGCAGTATTTT. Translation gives CASSYSGALGTDTQYF.

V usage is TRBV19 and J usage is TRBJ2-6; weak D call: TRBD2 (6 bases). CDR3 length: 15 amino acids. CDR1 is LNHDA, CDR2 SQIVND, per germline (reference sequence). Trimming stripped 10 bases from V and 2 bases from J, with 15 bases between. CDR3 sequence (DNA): TGTGCCACCTCGAAAGGGGAGGCTGGGGCCAACGTCCTGACTTTC. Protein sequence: CATSKGEAGANVLTF.

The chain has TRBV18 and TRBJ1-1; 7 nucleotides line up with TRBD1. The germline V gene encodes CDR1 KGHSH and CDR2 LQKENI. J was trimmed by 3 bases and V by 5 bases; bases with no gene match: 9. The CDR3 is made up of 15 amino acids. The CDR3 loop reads CASSSQQGPDTEAFF. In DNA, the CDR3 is TGTGCCAGCTCATCACAACAGGGGCCCGACACTGAAGCTTTCTTT.

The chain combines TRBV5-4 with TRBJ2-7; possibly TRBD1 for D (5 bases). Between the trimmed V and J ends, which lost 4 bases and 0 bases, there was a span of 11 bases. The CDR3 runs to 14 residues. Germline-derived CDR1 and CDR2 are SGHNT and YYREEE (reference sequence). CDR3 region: CASSTLDTSYEQYF. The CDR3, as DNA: TGTGCCAGCAGCACCTTGGACACCTCCTACGAGCAGTACTTC.

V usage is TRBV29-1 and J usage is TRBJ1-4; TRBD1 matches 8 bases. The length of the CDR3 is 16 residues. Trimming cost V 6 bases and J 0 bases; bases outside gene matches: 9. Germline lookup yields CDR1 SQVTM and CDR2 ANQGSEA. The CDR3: CSVGDRRIATNEKLFF. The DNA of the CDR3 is TGCAGCGTCGGGGACAGGAGAATTGCAACTAATGAAAAACTGTTTTTT.

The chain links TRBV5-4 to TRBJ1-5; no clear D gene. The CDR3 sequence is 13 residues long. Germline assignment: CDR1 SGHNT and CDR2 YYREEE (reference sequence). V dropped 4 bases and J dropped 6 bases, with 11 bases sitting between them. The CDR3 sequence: CASSPDASQPQHF. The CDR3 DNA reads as TGTGCCAGCAGCCCGGATGCTAGTCAGCCCCAGCATTTT.

Written as DNA, the CDR3 is TGTGCCAGCAGCTTAAGCGGCGGGAGGTTCACAGATACGCAGTATTTT. It translates to CASSLSGGRFTDTQYF. The chain couples TRBV11-2 to TRBJ2-3; 8 bases agree with TRBD2. Germline V gene lookup returns CDR1 SGHAT and CDR2 FQNNGV. There are 16 residues in the CDR3. V was pared by 2 bases and J by 2 bases, with 6 bases of the junction left unmatched.

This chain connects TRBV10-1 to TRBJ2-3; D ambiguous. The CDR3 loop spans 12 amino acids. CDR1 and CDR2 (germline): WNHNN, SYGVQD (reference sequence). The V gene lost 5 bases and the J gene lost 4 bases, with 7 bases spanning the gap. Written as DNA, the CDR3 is TGCGCCAGCAGTCCACGGGCAGATACGCAGTATTTT. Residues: CASSPRADTQYF.

CDR3 protein: CASSRGNSPLHF. CDR3 sequence (DNA): TGTGCCAGTTCCAGGGGTAATTCACCCCTCCACTTT. This chain connects TRBV27 to TRBJ1-6; D is perhaps TRBD1 (6 bases). The CDR3 length is 12 residues. Germline lookup yields CDR1 MNHEY and CDR2 SMNVEV (reference sequence). Between the trimmed V and J ends, which lost 9 bases and 6 bases, there was a span of 9 bases.

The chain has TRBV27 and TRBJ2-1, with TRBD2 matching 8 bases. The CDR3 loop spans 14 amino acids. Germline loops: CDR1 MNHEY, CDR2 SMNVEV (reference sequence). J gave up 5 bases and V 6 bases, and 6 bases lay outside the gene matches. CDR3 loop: CASSSSGSHNEQFF. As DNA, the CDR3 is TGTGCCAGCAGCTCAAGCGGGAGCCACAATGAGCAGTTCTTC.

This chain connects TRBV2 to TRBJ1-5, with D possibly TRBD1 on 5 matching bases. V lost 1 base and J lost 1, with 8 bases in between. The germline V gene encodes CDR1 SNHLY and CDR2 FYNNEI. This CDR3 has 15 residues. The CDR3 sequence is CASSEGGVSNQPQHF. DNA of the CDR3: TGTGCCAGCAGTGAAGGGGGCGTGAGCAATCAGCCCCAGCATTTT.

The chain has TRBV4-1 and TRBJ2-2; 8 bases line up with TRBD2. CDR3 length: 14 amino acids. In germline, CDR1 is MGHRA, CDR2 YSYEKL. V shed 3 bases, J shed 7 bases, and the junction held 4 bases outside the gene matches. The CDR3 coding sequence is TGCGCCAGCAGCCACGGGACTAGGATCGGGGAGCTGTTTTTT. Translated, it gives CASSHGTRIGELFF.

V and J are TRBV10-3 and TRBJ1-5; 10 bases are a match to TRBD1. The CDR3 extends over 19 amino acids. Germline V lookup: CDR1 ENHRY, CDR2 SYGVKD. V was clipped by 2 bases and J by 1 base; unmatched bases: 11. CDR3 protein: CAISEETGGDFGSNQPQHF. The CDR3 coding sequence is TGTGCCATCAGTGAGGAGACAGGGGGCGATTTTGGAAGCAATCAGCCCCAGCATTTT.

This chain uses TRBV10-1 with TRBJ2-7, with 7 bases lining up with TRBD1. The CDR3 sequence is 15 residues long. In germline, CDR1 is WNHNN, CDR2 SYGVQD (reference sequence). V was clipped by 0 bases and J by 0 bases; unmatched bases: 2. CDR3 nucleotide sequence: TGCGCCAGCAGTGAGTCAGCAGGGGGCTCCTACGAGCAGTACTTC. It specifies CASSESAGGSYEQYF.

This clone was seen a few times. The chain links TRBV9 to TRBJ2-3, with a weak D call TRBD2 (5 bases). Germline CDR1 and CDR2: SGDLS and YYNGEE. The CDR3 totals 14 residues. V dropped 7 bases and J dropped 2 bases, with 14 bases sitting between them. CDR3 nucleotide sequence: TGTGCCAGCGGGTCGGGATTTAACACAGATACGCAGTATTTT. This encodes CASGSGFNTDTQYF.

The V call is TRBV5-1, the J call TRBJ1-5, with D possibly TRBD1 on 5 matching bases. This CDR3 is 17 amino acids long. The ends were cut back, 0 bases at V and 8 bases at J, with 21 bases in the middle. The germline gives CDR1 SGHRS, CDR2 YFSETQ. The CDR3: CASSLGGKGPQNEPQHF. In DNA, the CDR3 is TGCGCCAGCAGCTTGGGAGGTAAGGGGCCTCAAAATGAGCCCCAGCATTTT. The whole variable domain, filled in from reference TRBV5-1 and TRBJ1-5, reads KAGVTQTPRYLIKTRGQQVTLSCSPISGHRSVSWYQQTPGQGLQFLFEYFSETQRNKGNFPGRFSGRQFSNSRSEMNVSTLELGDSALYLCASSLGGKGPQNEPQHFGDGTRLSIL.

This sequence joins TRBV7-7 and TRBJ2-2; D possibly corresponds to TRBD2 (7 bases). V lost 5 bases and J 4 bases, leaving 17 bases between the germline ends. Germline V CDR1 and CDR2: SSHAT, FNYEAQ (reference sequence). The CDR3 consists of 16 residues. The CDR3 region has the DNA TGTGCCAGCAGCGACCCGTGGGAGGGGGGCACCGGGGAGCTGTTTTTT. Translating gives CASSDPWEGGTGELFF.

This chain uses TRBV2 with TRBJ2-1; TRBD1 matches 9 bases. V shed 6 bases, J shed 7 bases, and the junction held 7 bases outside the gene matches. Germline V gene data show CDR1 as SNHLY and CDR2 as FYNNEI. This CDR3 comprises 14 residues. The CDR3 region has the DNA TGTGCCAGCAGGGCGGACAGGGGAGGAAATGAGCAGTTCTTC. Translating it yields CASRADRGGNEQFF.

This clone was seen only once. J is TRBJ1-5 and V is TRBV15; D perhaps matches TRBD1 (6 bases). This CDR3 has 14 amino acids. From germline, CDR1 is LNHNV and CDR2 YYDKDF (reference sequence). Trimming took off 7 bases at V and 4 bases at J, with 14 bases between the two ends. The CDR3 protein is CATTQQGRNQPQHF. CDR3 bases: TGTGCCACCACCCAACAGGGAAGGAATCAGCCCCAGCATTTT.

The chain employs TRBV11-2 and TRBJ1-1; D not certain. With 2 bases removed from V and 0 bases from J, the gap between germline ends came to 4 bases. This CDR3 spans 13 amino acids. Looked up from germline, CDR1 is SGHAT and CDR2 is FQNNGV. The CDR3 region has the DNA TGTGCCAGCAGCTTACGTGTGAACACTGAAGCTTTCTTT. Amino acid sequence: CASSLRVNTEAFF.

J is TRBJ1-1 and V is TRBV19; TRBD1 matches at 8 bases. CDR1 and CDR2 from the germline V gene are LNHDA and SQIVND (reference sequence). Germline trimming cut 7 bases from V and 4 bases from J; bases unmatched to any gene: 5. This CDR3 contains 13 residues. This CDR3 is CASTRQGSTEAFF. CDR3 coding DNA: TGTGCCAGTACCAGACAGGGGAGCACTGAAGCTTTCTTT.

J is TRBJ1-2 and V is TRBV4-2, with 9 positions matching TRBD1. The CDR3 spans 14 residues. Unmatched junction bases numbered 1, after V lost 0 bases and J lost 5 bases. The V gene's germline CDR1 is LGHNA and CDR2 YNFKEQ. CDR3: CASSQEGQGYGYTF. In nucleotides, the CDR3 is TGTGCCAGCAGCCAAGAGGGACAGGGTTATGGCTACACCTTC.

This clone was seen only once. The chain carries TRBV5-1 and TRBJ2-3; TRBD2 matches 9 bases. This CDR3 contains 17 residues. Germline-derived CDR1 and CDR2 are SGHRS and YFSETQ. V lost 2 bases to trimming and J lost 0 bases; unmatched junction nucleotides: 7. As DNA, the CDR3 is TGCGCCAGCAGCTTAGCTAGCGGGGCATTAAGCACAGATACGCAGTATTTT. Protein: CASSLASGALSTDTQYF.

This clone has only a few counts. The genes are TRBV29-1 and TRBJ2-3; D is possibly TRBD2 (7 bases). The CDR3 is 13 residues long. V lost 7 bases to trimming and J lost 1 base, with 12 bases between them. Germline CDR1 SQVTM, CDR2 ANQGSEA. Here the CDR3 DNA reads TGCAGCGGCGGGGGCCCCGGCACAGATACGCAGTATTTT. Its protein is CSGGGPGTDTQYF.